Listed here are 13 T cell receptor beta chains from one sample, sequenced in a study of CXCR3-negative and CXCR3-positive naive CD8 T cells. Through 5' RACE with UMI labels, the TRB cDNA libraries were prepared. TCRdb re-analyzed the 5' RACE reads; it lists each CDR3 protein once, without DNA. Its listing shows about 43,000 distinct CDR3 sequences. Sequencing was done on a sample of memory CD8+ T cells from blood. The source is a human donor in good health. Some clones in this sample may be carry-over from other donors' samples.

The V call is TRBV7-9, the J call TRBJ2-1; TCRdb names TRBD2, which stays unverified in the absence of DNA. Germline CDR1 is SEHNR and CDR2 is FQNEAQ (reference sequence). There are 15 residues in the CDR3. The chain's CDR3 is CASSSFGRDYNEQFF.

The rearrangement links TRBV7-2 to TRBJ2-7; TCRdb outputs TRBD1, but without DNA this stays unchecked. This CDR3 contains 13 residues. Germline loops: CDR1 SGHTA, CDR2 FQGNSA. The CDR3 loop reads CASTLTPSYEQYF. Full variable domain (missing parts from reference TRBV7-2 and TRBJ2-7): GAGVSQSPSNKVTEKGKDVELRCDPISGHTALYWYRQSLGQGLEFLIYFQGNSAPDKSGLPSDRFSAERTGGSVSTLTIQRTQQEDSAVYLCASTLTPSYEQYFGPGTRLTVT.

The chain is built from TRBV15 and TRBJ2-3; TCRdb proposes TRBD2, but this gene call is untestable without DNA. Germline CDR1 is LNHNV and CDR2 is YYDKDF (reference sequence). The CDR3 covers 15 residues. The CDR3 is CATSREAGGPDTQYF.

V and J are TRBV12-3 or TRBV12-4 and TRBJ1-5. The CDR3 covers 14 residues. The CDR3 sequence is CASREADGIEPQHF.

V usage is TRBV4-2 and J usage is TRBJ2-1; TCRdb's D call, TRBD1, is unchecked because there is no DNA. CDR3 length: 16 amino acids. CDR1 is LGHNA and CDR2 is YNFKEQ in the germline V gene. The chain's CDR3 is CASSQEGTGIYNEQFF.

The chain carries TRBV6-2 or TRBV6-3 and TRBJ1-4; the TCRdb D gene call, TRBD1, has no DNA to confirm it. This CDR3 comprises 13 residues. From germline, CDR1 is MNHEY and CDR2 SVGEGT. The CDR3 loop is CASSLQENEKLFF.

The V and J genes are TRBV27 and TRBJ2-3. The CDR3 runs 13 residues. CDR1 MNHEY and CDR2 SMNVEV come from the germline V gene (reference sequence). The CDR3 loop is CASSLRGTDTQYF.

The chain is built from TRBV9 and TRBJ2-3; TCRdb proposes TRBD1, but this gene call is untestable without DNA. The CDR3 is 12 residues long. Germline-derived CDR1 and CDR2 are SGDLS and YYNGEE. The CDR3 protein is CASSVQGDTQYF.

This sequence joins TRBV5-1 and TRBJ2-2; TCRdb calls TRBD2, which cannot be checked without DNA. The CDR3 contains 16 residues. From germline, CDR1 is SGHRS and CDR2 YFSETQ. The CDR3 here is CASSELSGGDAGELFF.

The chain recombines TRBV5-1 with TRBJ2-7. The CDR3 runs 14 residues. The germline V gene encodes CDR1 SGHRS and CDR2 YFSETQ. The CDR3 sequence: CASSLGTVSYEQYF.

V gene TRBV2 combines with J gene TRBJ2-1; TCRdb's D call, TRBD1, is unchecked because there is no DNA. The germline V gene encodes CDR1 SNHLY and CDR2 FYNNEI. The CDR3 covers 14 residues. CDR3 protein: CASSAGQAYNEQFF.

The chain combines TRBV12-3 or TRBV12-4 with TRBJ1-1; TCRdb selects TRBD1, and the lack of DNA leaves this call unchecked. This CDR3 comprises 15 residues. CDR3 sequence: CASSEGGLGNTEAFF.

V and J are TRBV6-2 or TRBV6-3 and TRBJ2-7; the TRBD2 assignment by TCRdb is unverifiable without DNA. This CDR3 is built from 14 residues. Germline CDR1 reads MNHEY; CDR2 reads SVGEGT. The chain's CDR3 is CASLPDSAVYEQYF.